These 29 T cell receptor beta chains originate from one sample sequenced in a study of molecular identifiers for immune sequencing clone quantification. TCRdb analysed the PCR reads with MiXCR anew, one entry per CDR3 protein. Here the sample spans around 480,000 distinct CDR3 sequences, about a fifth being singletons. Sequencing was carried out using naive CD8+ T cells from blood, with Jurkat cell RNA spiked in. The subset here: FACS-sorted CD8+CD4-CCR7+CD45RA+ naive T cells. All receptors come from a human donor in good health. Some libraries in this study had Jurkat cell RNA spiked in.

The rearrangement joins TRBV27 to TRBJ1-2; possibly TRBD1 for D (6 bases). Per the germline V gene, CDR1 is MNHEY and CDR2 is SMNVEV (reference sequence). This CDR3 contains 15 residues. The V gene lost 5 bases and the J gene lost 4 bases, with 17 bases spanning the gap. Here the CDR3 reads CASSVSGGSVYGYTF. DNA of the CDR3: TGTGCCAGCAGTGTCAGTGGGGGCAGTGTCTATGGCTACACCTTC.

In the case of this clonotype: This could be a read error, since a much larger clone is one nucleotide away. Given the absence of the conserved phenylalanine or tryptophan at the CDR3 end, a read error is likely. The CDR3 DNA sequence: TGTGCCAGCAGCTTAGACAGCACACAGACAGATACGCAGTATCTT. Amino acid sequence: CASSLDSTQTDTQYL. The V and J genes are TRBV7-9 and TRBJ2-3; D not resolved. The CDR3 extends over 15 amino acids. Germline V gene sequence: CDR1 SEHNR, CDR2 FQNEAQ (reference sequence). Between the trimmed V and J ends, which lost 1 base and 3 bases, there was a span of 11 bases.

This clonotype came up many times. J is TRBJ2-7 and V is TRBV4-3; D might be TRBD2 (6 bases). V was clipped by 0 bases and J by 2 bases, with 14 bases between them. CDR3 size: 16 residues. Germline CDR1 is LGHNA and CDR2 is YSLEER. DNA of the CDR3: TGCGCCAGCAGCCAAGATCGCGGCGGGGCGACCTACGAGCAGTACTTC. Its protein is CASSQDRGGATYEQYF.

This clonotype was found a few times. The chain carries TRBV20-1 and TRBJ2-5; 7 bases match TRBD2. V trimming: 4 bases; J trimming: 2 bases; junction bases outside the gene matches: 1. The CDR3 spans 12 residues. The germline gives CDR1 DFQATT, CDR2 SNEGSKA (reference sequence). The CDR3 here is CSAIGGQETQYF. CDR3 sequence (DNA): TGCAGTGCTATCGGGGGGCAAGAGACCCAGTACTTC.

In its sample, this clonotype was seen once. The chain joins TRBV6-2 or TRBV6-3 to TRBJ2-2, with 7 nucleotides matching TRBD2. CDR3 length: 15 amino acids. With V trimmed by 7 bases and J by 6 bases, 11 bases remained unmatched. CDR1 is MNHEY and CDR2 is SVGEGT in the germline V gene. CDR3 in amino acids: CASTTIGLVPGELFF. The DNA for the CDR3 is TGTGCCAGCACCACGATAGGACTAGTCCCCGGGGAGCTGTTTTTT.

The rearrangement uses TRBV19 and TRBJ2-2, with 9 positions matching TRBD1. Germline loops: CDR1 LNHDA, CDR2 SQIVND (reference sequence). Unmatched junction bases numbered 7, after V lost 5 bases and J lost 6 bases. The CDR3 spans 15 residues. CDR3 nucleotides: TGTGCCAGTAGTCAAACGACAGGGGGGTCCGGGGAGCTGTTTTTT. This gives the protein CASSQTTGGSGELFF.

In this sample, this clonotype turned up a few times. The chain recombines TRBV7-9 with TRBJ1-1, with D unresolved. There are 16 residues in the CDR3. Germline CDR1 reads SEHNR; CDR2 reads FQNEAQ (reference sequence). V was shortened by 0 bases and J by 2 bases, with 13 bases between the two germline ends. Written as DNA, the CDR3 is TGTGCCAGCAGCTTAGCGGTGCGCAATATTAACACTGAAGCTTTCTTT. The encoded protein is CASSLAVRNINTEAFF.

This clonotype has only a few counts. The chain combines TRBV27 with TRBJ1-5; no definite D call. Per the germline V gene, CDR1 is MNHEY and CDR2 is SMNVEV (reference sequence). This CDR3 comprises 12 residues. The ends were cut back, 5 bases at V and 6 bases at J, with 8 bases in the middle. The CDR3 DNA reads TGTGCCAGCAGTCCCCACGGTCAGCCCCAGCATTTT. It encodes CASSPHGQPQHF.

This clonotype was counted only a few times. This sequence joins TRBV13 and TRBJ1-4, with 8 bases identical to TRBD1. The germline gives CDR1 PRHDT, CDR2 FYEKMQ (reference sequence). The CDR3 contains 16 residues. The trim removed 3 bases at V and 6 bases at J, leaving 9 bases unmatched. The CDR3 region has the DNA TGTGCCAGCAGCTTTAGCGTGGAGACAGGGGATGAAAAACTGTTTTTT. Translated, it gives CASSFSVETGDEKLFF. Full variable domain (outside the CDR3, taken from reference TRBV13 and TRBJ1-4): AAGVIQSPRHLIKEKRETATLKCYPIPRHDTVYWYQQGPGQDPQFLISFYEKMQSDKGSIPDRFSAQQFSDYHSELNMSSLELGDSALYFCASSFSVETGDEKLFFGSGTQLSVL.

This clonotype was found once. The rearrangement uses TRBV7-9 and TRBJ2-1, with 9 bases fitting TRBD1. The CDR3 covers 13 residues. Losses at the gene ends were 4 bases for V and 15 bases for J; bases not matched to a gene: 10. Germline V gives CDR1 SEHNR, CDR2 FQNEAQ (reference sequence). CDR3: CASSYTPGQGRFF. Here the CDR3 DNA reads TGTGCCAGCAGCTATACACCGGGACAGGGAAGGTTCTTC.

This clonotype was recorded at least ten times. The chain is built from TRBV27 and TRBJ2-7; D may be TRBD1 (6 bases). The CDR3 has 14 residues. Germline CDR1 MNHEY, CDR2 SMNVEV (reference sequence). With 4 bases removed from V and 6 bases from J, the gap between germline ends came to 16 bases. The CDR3 DNA sequence: TGTGCCAGCAGTTCAAACAGGGCGTCTGGCGAGCAGTACTTC. Its protein is CASSSNRASGEQYF.

This clonotype was seen many times. V gene TRBV6-5 combines with J gene TRBJ2-2, with D hard to call. V lost 7 bases to trimming and J lost 8 bases, with 8 bases between them. The CDR3 totals 11 residues. Germline values: CDR1 MNHEY, CDR2 SVGAGI. CDR3 in DNA: TGTGCCAGCAAGTCAGCTGGGGAGCTGTTTTTT. Translation gives CASKSAGELFF.

The CDR3 here is CASSHVAGGQNTEAFF. CDR3 bases: TGTGCCAGCTCACACGTCGCAGGGGGCCAGAACACTGAAGCTTTCTTT. The rearrangement uses TRBV18 and TRBJ1-1, with TRBD1 matching 8 bases. Germline trimming cut 4 bases from V and 1 base from J; bases unmatched to any gene: 8. In germline, CDR1 is KGHSH, CDR2 LQKENI. CDR3 length: 16 amino acids.

This clonotype was found many times. The chain has TRBV20-1 and TRBJ2-7, with D perhaps matching TRBD1 (6 bases). The CDR3 has 13 amino acids. The germline gives CDR1 DFQATT, CDR2 SNEGSKA (reference sequence). The V gene lost 3 bases and the J gene lost 7 bases, with 16 bases spanning the gap. DNA for the CDR3: TGCAGTGCTAGTTTTAGCGTCCAGGGGGAGCAGTACTTC. Translated, it gives CSASFSVQGEQYF.

This clonotype was observed many times. This sequence joins TRBV6-6 and TRBJ2-1; D unresolved. From germline, CDR1 is MNHNY and CDR2 SVGAGI (reference sequence). The ends were cut back, 4 bases at V and 9 bases at J, with 13 bases in the middle. CDR3 length: 13 residues. This chain's CDR3 is CASSFSNFGEQFF. The CDR3 bases are TGTGCCAGCAGTTTTAGTAACTTCGGTGAGCAGTTCTTC.

This clonotype came up many times. The V and J genes are TRBV20-1 and TRBJ2-7; D call uncertain. CDR3 size: 14 residues. The germline V gene has CDR1 DFQATT and CDR2 SNEGSKA (reference sequence). With 0 bases removed from V and 0 bases from J, the gap between germline ends came to 9 bases. The CDR3: CSARDLHSSYEQYF. The CDR3, as DNA: TGCAGTGCTAGAGATCTGCACAGCTCCTACGAGCAGTACTTC.

V gene TRBV4-3 combines with J gene TRBJ2-3; maybe TRBD2 (5 bases). The length of the CDR3 is 16 residues. V was shortened by 1 base and J by 0 bases, with 11 bases between the two germline ends. Per germline, CDR1 LGHNA and CDR2 YSLEER. CDR3 nucleotides: TGCGCCAGCAGCCAAGCGAGCGGTACTAGCACAGATACGCAGTATTTT. Translated: CASSQASGTSTDTQYF.

This clonotype was recorded many times. The chain links TRBV5-6 to TRBJ2-3; D gene uncertain. V lost 4 bases and J 4 bases, leaving 7 bases between the germline ends. The CDR3 sequence is 12 residues long. Germline values: CDR1 SGHDT, CDR2 YYEEEE. The CDR3 protein is CASSPKSDTQYF. The CDR3, as DNA: TGTGCCAGCAGCCCCAAGTCAGATACGCAGTATTTT.

CDR3 sequence (DNA): TGTGCCAGCAGTTTAGGCAGGGTATCGGCTTCTAATGAAAAACTGTTTTTT. Translated: CASSLGRVSASNEKLFF. V is TRBV28 and J is TRBJ1-4; weak D call: TRBD1 (5 bases). The germline V gene has CDR1 MDHEN and CDR2 SYDVKM. The CDR3 extends over 17 amino acids. V shed 2 bases and J shed 3 bases, with 16 bases lying between them.

In this sample, this clonotype turned up many times. The gene calls are TRBV12-3 or TRBV12-4 and TRBJ2-4; TRBD1 aligns across 7 bases. J was trimmed by 14 bases and V by 5 bases; bases with no gene match: 9. CDR3 length: 12 residues. CDR3 in amino acids: CASSLDGRGKYF. For the CDR3, the DNA is TGTGCCAGCAGTCTCGATGGCAGGGGGAAGTACTTC.

The chain links TRBV12-3 or TRBV12-4 to TRBJ2-3; 9 bases fit TRBD2. CDR3 length equals 17 residues. V was clipped by 4 bases and J by 2 bases; unmatched bases: 10. This CDR3 is CASSSPSSGENTDTQYF. The CDR3 DNA reads as TGTGCCAGCAGTTCCCCATCTAGCGGGGAGAACACAGATACGCAGTATTTT.

This clonotype was recorded at least ten times. The chain employs TRBV29-1 and TRBJ2-3, with D unresolved. There are 13 residues in the CDR3. The germline gives CDR1 SQVTM, CDR2 ANQGSEA. With 3 bases removed from V and 3 bases from J, the gap between germline ends came to 10 bases. DNA of the CDR3: TGCAGCGTTGAGAAGGGTGTGACAGATACGCAGTATTTT. Translated: CSVEKGVTDTQYF.

In this sample, this clonotype turned up many times. The CDR3 reads CASSQARRETQYF. CDR3 coding DNA: TGCGCCAGCAGCCAAGCTAGGAGAGAGACCCAGTACTTC. This chain joins TRBV4-3 and TRBJ2-5; D is undetermined. Germline V lookup: CDR1 LGHNA, CDR2 YSLEER. V was pared by 1 base and J by 4 bases, with 7 bases between. The CDR3 has 13 residues.

This clonotype was picked up a small number of times. The CDR3, as DNA: TGTGCCAGCAGCTTGGTAGTTGCGGTGCAATTCTTTAACACAGATACGCAGTATTTT. As protein: CASSLVVAVQFFNTDTQYF. V is TRBV5-8 and J is TRBJ2-3; no definite D call. The CDR3 runs to 19 residues. The V gene lost 0 bases and the J gene lost 2 bases, with 22 bases spanning the gap. Germline CDR1 and CDR2: SGHTS and YDEGEE.

This clonotype has ten or more counts. The rearrangement joins TRBV25-1 to TRBJ2-7; the match to TRBD1 covers 7 bases. Trimming removed 8 bases from V and 3 bases from J; junction bases left unmatched: 1. The germline V gene has CDR1 MGHDK and CDR2 SYGVNS. The CDR3 has 11 residues. The CDR3 here is CASRDSYEQYF. The DNA of the CDR3 is TGTGCCAGCCGGGACAGCTACGAGCAGTACTTC.

This clonotype was seen a handful of times. The gene calls are TRBV20-1 and TRBJ2-4, with TRBD2 matching over 7 bases. The CDR3 is 14 amino acids. V shed 6 bases and J 0 bases; nucleotides not matched to a gene: 5. Germline V CDR1 and CDR2: DFQATT, SNEGSKA (reference sequence). The CDR3 spells CSATLAVAKNIQYF. The DNA of the CDR3 is TGCAGTGCCACCCTAGCGGTAGCCAAAAACATTCAGTACTTC.

This clonotype has a count of ten or more. The CDR3 spells CSVLAETDTQYF. The CDR3, as DNA: TGCAGCGTTCTAGCGGAGACAGATACGCAGTATTTT. The V call is TRBV29-1, the J call TRBJ2-3; 7 bases are shared with TRBD2. CDR3 length: 12 residues. After removal of 5 bases from V and 3 bases from J, the junction contained 2 bases not matched to a gene. Germline-derived CDR1 and CDR2 are SQVTM and ANQGSEA.

This clonotype was seen a handful of times. The V and J genes are TRBV4-1 and TRBJ2-7; 10 positions match TRBD2. This CDR3 spans 15 amino acids. Germline CDR1 and CDR2: MGHRA and YSYEKL. Unmatched junction bases numbered 7, after V lost 6 bases and J lost 2 bases. CDR3: CASRESGGGTYEQYF. CDR3 nucleotide sequence: TGCGCCAGCAGGGAAAGCGGGGGGGGGACCTACGAGCAGTACTTC.

The chain carries TRBV19 and TRBJ1-1; D may be TRBD1 (5 bases). CDR1 is LNHDA, CDR2 SQIVND, per germline (reference sequence). V was shortened by 7 bases and J by 1 base, with 13 bases between the two germline ends. This CDR3 spans 14 amino acids. CDR3 amino acids: CASTAGLSNTEAFF. In DNA form, the CDR3 reads TGTGCCAGTACCGCGGGACTTTCGAACACTGAAGCTTTCTTT. Together with reference TRBV19 and TRBJ1-1, the CDR3 gives the full variable domain: DGGITQSPKYLFRKEGQNVTLSCEQNLNHDAMYWYRQDPGQGLRLIYYSQIVNDFQKGDIAEGYSVSREKKESFPLTVTSAQKNPTAFYLCASTAGLSNTEAFFGQGTRLTVV.